This T cell receptor beta chain was sequenced in a study of spatial heterogeneity in lung cancer. General study points: Among blood samples, ubiquitous expanded tumor TCRs appeared more at resection than at follow-up.

This clonotype was found a few times. What it binds is unknown. V lost 4 bases, J lost 5 bases, and 3 bases stayed unmatched. CDR1 is DFQATT, CDR2 SNEGSKA, per germline (reference sequence). This CDR3 comprises 13 residues. Documented time point: blood at routine non-recurrence follow-up after resection. The authors sequenced whole RNA from tumor, nontumor lung or frozen PBMC without sorting. From the 5' RACE reads, TCRdb called clonotypes with MiXCR, one entry per CDR3 protein. Altogether tens of thousands of distinct CDR3 sequences are present, 15% to 20% being singletons, with the ten largest covering around a fifth.

The sequenced sample was PBMCs, obtained at follow-up. J is TRBJ2-7 and V is TRBV20-1, with 12 bases identical to TRBD1. This clonotype originated in a male donor with early-stage non-small cell lung cancer. CDR3 sequence: CSAKGQGAHEQYV. CDR3 nucleotides: TGCAGTGCTAAGGGACAGGGGGCACACGAGCAGTACGTC.